Presented here are 14 T cell receptor beta chains from one specimen sequenced in a study of T-cell memory formation after mild COVID-19 (dated by TCRdb to 2020 to 2023). Library preparation used 5' RACE. For sequencing, an Illumina NovaSeq 6000 was employed. The public reads were run again by TCRdb, first through fastp at Q25 and then through MiXCR, and only productive beta chains were kept. Rows matching on CDR3 protein sequence are summarized as one entry with the most common DNA and genes. The sample has fewer than 450,000 distinct CDR3 sequences on record, 21% of them singletons. Clones ranked in the top ten supply 9.5% to 15% of the sample. Specimen: PBMCs or a T cell subset sorted from them (not recorded which). Receptor source: an adult woman who had mild COVID-19 (a few samples of this study predate the infection). The sample titles of this study are shuffled in the database, so cell type and time point are left out; the donor was told from shared clones.

This sequence joins TRBV10-3 and TRBJ1-1, with TRBD1 matching over 7 bases. V gave up 3 bases and J gave up 5 bases; unmatched junction bases: 3. This CDR3 contains 13 residues. Germline V CDR1 and CDR2: ENHRY, SYGVKD. The CDR3 DNA is TGTGCCATCAGTGAACAGGACAGGACTGAAGCTTTCTTT. Translated, it gives CAISEQDRTEAFF.

The chain joins TRBV24-1 to TRBJ2-5, with a possible D match to TRBD2 (5 bases). The germline V and J ends were trimmed by 7 bases and 2 bases, with 13 bases remaining between them. CDR1 is KGHDR and CDR2 is SFDVKD in the germline V gene. The CDR3 runs to 14 residues. CDR3 residues: CATSSLDFQETQYF. DNA of the CDR3: TGTGCCACCAGCAGCCTGGACTTTCAAGAGACCCAGTACTTC.

This clonotype was counted between two and nine times. The chain uses TRBV5-1 and TRBJ2-1, with 8 nucleotides matching TRBD2. The germline V gene has CDR1 SGHRS and CDR2 YFSETQ. Germline trimming cut 0 bases from V and 4 bases from J; bases unmatched to any gene: 12. The CDR3 sequence is 18 residues long. The CDR3 DNA follows: TGCGCCAGCAGCTTGGAGGCTAGCGGGTGGACCTTATACAATGAGCAGTTCTTC. Its translation: CASSLEASGWTLYNEQFF.

This clonotype has more than one count but fewer than ten. This chain joins TRBV15 and TRBJ2-7, with D maybe TRBD1 (6 bases). There are 14 residues in the CDR3. Germline V lookup: CDR1 LNHNV, CDR2 YYDKDF (reference sequence). V was pared by 1 base and J by 2 bases, with 9 bases between. CDR3 sequence reads: CATSRGRGAYEQYF. CDR3 nucleotide sequence: TGTGCCACCAGCAGAGGCAGGGGAGCCTACGAGCAGTACTTC.

The rearrangement uses TRBV30 and TRBJ1-2; 7 bases map to TRBD1. Germline assignment: CDR1 GTSNPN and CDR2 SVGIG (reference sequence). CDR3 length: 14 residues. Trimming cost V 5 bases and J 7 bases; bases outside gene matches: 13. The CDR3 nucleotides read TGTGCCTGGGAAGAGACAGACAGGGACGCTGGCTACACCTTC. This codes for CAWEETDRDAGYTF.

This clonotype was detected many times. V is TRBV7-2 and J is TRBJ2-3, with a tentative D call TRBD2 (5 bases). The germline CDR1 and CDR2 sequences are SGHTA and FQGNSA. V lost 3 bases, J lost 0 bases, and 7 bases lay in between. The CDR3 contains 14 residues. CDR3: CASSFSESTDTQYF. CDR3 nucleotide sequence: TGTGCCAGCAGCTTTAGCGAAAGCACAGATACGCAGTATTTT. Based on the CDR3 plus reference TRBV7-2 and TRBJ2-3, the full variable domain is GAGVSQSPSNKVTEKGKDVELRCDPISGHTALYWYRQSLGQGLEFLIYFQGNSAPDKSGLPSDRFSAERTGGSVSTLTIQRTQQEDSAVYLCASSFSESTDTQYFGPGTRLTVL.

The chain combines TRBV12-3 or TRBV12-4 with TRBJ1-3; TRBD1 matches 8 bases. This CDR3 is built from 16 residues. The V gene end was trimmed by 6 bases and the J gene end by 14 bases; junction bases not matched to a gene: 21. The CDR3 sequence is CASSADTGGTGDTLYF. DNA of the CDR3: TGTGCCAGCAGCGCAGACACAGGGGGTACTGGAGACACACTATATTTT.

This clonotype was detected only a few times. In DNA form, the CDR3 reads TGTGCCAGCAACCAGAAATCTGGGGCCAACGTCCTGACTTTC. This sequence encodes CASNQKSGANVLTF. The chain joins TRBV7-2 to TRBJ2-6, with D uncertain. The CDR3 loop spans 14 amino acids. Between the trimmed V and J ends, which lost 7 bases and 1 base, there was a span of 8 bases. The germline V gene encodes CDR1 SGHTA and CDR2 FQGNSA.

The CDR3 coding sequence is TGTGCCAGCAGCCAAGAGGGTTTCTTCGGGACAGATACGCAGTATTTT. Translation gives CASSQEGFFGTDTQYF. This chain uses TRBV14 with TRBJ2-3; D is undetermined. Germline V gene data show CDR1 as SGHDN and CDR2 as FVKESK. V was shortened by 0 bases and J by 3 bases, with 13 bases between the two germline ends. The CDR3 runs 16 residues.

This clonotype was observed a handful of times. The V and J genes are TRBV7-2 and TRBJ2-1; D is possibly TRBD2 (5 bases). V was pared by 4 bases and J by 9 bases, with 13 bases between. Per germline, CDR1 SGHTA and CDR2 FQGNSA. The CDR3 is made up of 13 amino acids. The CDR3 sequence is CASSSTRLGEQFF. The CDR3 DNA reads TGTGCCAGCAGCTCCACTAGGCTTGGTGAGCAGTTCTTC.

This clonotype turned up a few times. This rearrangement joins TRBV10-3 to TRBJ2-1, with TRBD1 matching over 7 bases. The CDR3 has 17 residues. The junction had 14 bases not matched to a gene; V was cut back by 3 bases and J by 6 bases. Germline V gene lookup returns CDR1 ENHRY and CDR2 SYGVKD. This CDR3 reads CAISDAPGQEVSNEQFF. CDR3 nucleotides: TGTGCCATCAGTGATGCTCCCGGACAGGAGGTGAGCAATGAGCAGTTCTTC.

This clonotype was observed a handful of times. The chain links TRBV15 to TRBJ2-4; D might be TRBD1 (6 bases). Trimming removed 8 bases from V and 5 bases from J, with 19 bases in between. The germline gives CDR1 LNHNV, CDR2 YYDKDF (reference sequence). This CDR3 is built from 15 residues. Written as DNA, the CDR3 is TGTGCCACCTCAGCGTATTCGACAGGAGAAAACATTCAGTACTTC. Translated, it gives CATSAYSTGENIQYF. The full variable domain, in which reference TRBV15 and TRBJ2-4 provide the parts outside the CDR3, is DAMVIQNPRYQVTQFGKPVTLSCSQTLNHNVMYWYQQKSSQAPKLLFHYYDKDFNNEADTPDNFQSRRPNTSFCFLDIRSPGLGDTAMYLCATSAYSTGENIQYFGAGTRLSVL.

This clonotype was counted a few times. The rearrangement uses TRBV11-2 and TRBJ2-5; D remains unclear. The germline V gene encodes CDR1 SGHAT and CDR2 FQNNGV. The CDR3 totals 17 residues. Trimming left V 1 base short and J 0 bases short, with 15 bases between. The CDR3 DNA sequence: TGTGCCAGCAGCTTAGTTCTAGGGTCGGTAAACCAAGAGACCCAGTACTTC. Amino acid sequence: CASSLVLGSVNQETQYF.

The V and J genes are TRBV7-9 and TRBJ2-7; D call uncertain. Germline-derived CDR1 and CDR2 are SEHNR and FQNEAQ (reference sequence). The CDR3 is 13 residues long. The germline V and J ends were trimmed by 3 bases and 2 bases, with 8 bases remaining between them. The CDR3 spells CASSLPTAYEQYF. CDR3 DNA sequence: TGTGCCAGCAGCTTGCCGACGGCCTACGAGCAGTACTTC.